The 23 T cell receptor beta chains below were found in one sample sequenced in a study of CD8+ T cells in alopecia areata. cDNA reverse transcribed from extracted RNA served as the sequencing template. Here immunoSEQ multiplex PCR was the method, and the copy in TCRdb shows in-frame clones only, minus some. This table has a few hundred thousand clones, roughly 50% appearing once. The sample was CD8+ T cells sorted from blood. The receptor set was obtained from a human donor in good health.

The genes are TRBV10-2 and TRBJ1-2; unclear D gene. CDR1 is WSHSY, CDR2 SAAADI, per germline. The CDR3 spans 16 residues. Trimming removed 2 bases from V and 1 base from J, with 14 bases in between. The CDR3 DNA sequence: TGCGCCAGCAGTGAGGACGGGCCGCCGAGTAACTATGGCTACACCTTC. Translated: CASSEDGPPSNYGYTF.

The rearrangement uses TRBV25-1 and TRBJ2-5, with 9 bases aligning to TRBD2. The CDR3 runs to 14 residues. After removal of 5 bases from V and 5 bases from J, the junction contained 6 bases not matched to a gene. CDR1 is MGHDK, CDR2 SYGVNS, per germline. The CDR3 bases are TGTGCCAGCAGTCGGCGGGAGGGGCGGGAGACCCAGTACTTC. It translates to CASSRREGRETQYF.

The CDR3 nucleotides are TGTGCCAGCAGCGCCCACGGGCCGGGGGGTGAAGCTTTCTTT. Its protein is CASSAHGPGGEAFF. This chain uses TRBV2 with TRBJ1-1; tentative D call: TRBD1 (5 bases). The CDR3 runs 14 residues. Trimming stripped 6 bases from V and 7 bases from J, with 18 bases between. The germline gives CDR1 SNHLY, CDR2 FYNNEI.

The CDR3 DNA is TGTGCCATCAATGCGGACAACTACGAGCAGTACTTC. Its protein is CAINADNYEQYF. The genes are TRBV7-9 and TRBJ2-7, with D maybe TRBD1 (5 bases). This CDR3 is built from 12 residues. The V gene lost 10 bases and the J gene lost 3 bases, with 13 bases spanning the gap. Germline V CDR1 and CDR2: SEHNR, FQNEAQ (reference sequence).

The rearrangement uses TRBV4-2 and TRBJ2-7; 10 bases are shared with TRBD2. The CDR3 extends over 15 amino acids. Looked up from germline, CDR1 is LGHNA and CDR2 is YNFKEQ. Germline trimming cut 3 bases from V and 0 bases from J; bases unmatched to any gene: 2. CDR3 nucleotides: TGTGCCAGCAGCCAGCTAGCGGGGGACTCCTACGAGCAGTACTTC. It is translated as CASSQLAGDSYEQYF.

This CDR3 is CASERGPYGYTF. In DNA form, the CDR3 reads TGTGCTTCCGAGAGGGGCCCCTATGGCTACACCTTC. This sequence joins TRBV30 and TRBJ1-2; weak D call: TRBD1 (5 bases). Germline V gene sequence: CDR1 GTSNPN, CDR2 SVGIG (reference sequence). The CDR3 extends over 12 amino acids.

The rearrangement uses TRBV30 and TRBJ1-1; perhaps TRBD1 as D (5 bases). CDR1 is GTSNPN and CDR2 is SVGIG in the germline V gene (reference sequence). The CDR3 extends over 14 amino acids. V gave up 4 bases and J gave up 5 bases, with 17 bases separating them. CDR3: CAWTFQGVGTEAFF. The CDR3 DNA is TGTGCCTGGACTTTCCAGGGAGTGGGAACTGAAGCTTTCTTT. Variable domain in full (rest from reference TRBV30 and TRBJ1-1): SQTIHQWPATLVQPVGSPLSLECTVEGTSNPNLYWYRQAAGRGLQLLFYSVGIGQISSEVPQNLSASRPQDRQFILSSKKLLLSDSGFYLCAWTFQGVGTEAFFGQGTRLTVV.

About this clone: The germline gene is not matched at one end of the junction; a read error may be the cause. The chain recombines TRBV25-1 with TRBJ1-6, with D tentatively TRBD1 (5 bases). This CDR3 spans 15 amino acids. The V gene's germline CDR1 is MGHDK and CDR2 SYGVNS. The CDR3 here is CASSERAGYTSPLHF. In DNA, the CDR3 is TGTGCCAGCAGTGAGCGGGCAGGGTATACTTCACCCCTCCACTTT.

There are a few counts of this clone. The chain recombines TRBV19 with TRBJ2-7; TRBD1 is a possible D gene (6 bases). The CDR3 runs to 12 residues. V shed 9 bases and J shed 3 bases, with 12 bases lying between them. Looked up from germline, CDR1 is LNHDA and CDR2 is SQIVND (reference sequence). The CDR3: CASSPQGYEQYF. The CDR3 DNA sequence: TGTGCCAGCTCACCACAGGGCTACGAGCAGTACTTC. Together with reference TRBV19 and TRBJ2-7, the CDR3 gives the full variable domain: DGGITQSPKYLFRKEGQNVTLSCEQNLNHDAMYWYRQDPGQGLRLIYYSQIVNDFQKGDIAEGYSVSREKKESFPLTVTSAQKNPTAFYLCASSPQGYEQYFGPGTRLTVT.

This clone occurred a few times. This chain joins TRBV7-9 and TRBJ2-2, with TRBD2 matching 8 bases. V lost 3 bases, J lost 5 bases, and 5 bases stayed unmatched. The CDR3 sequence is 15 residues long. Germline CDR1 reads SEHNR; CDR2 reads FQNEAQ (reference sequence). The CDR3 here is CASSFPGLVTGELFF. CDR3 coding DNA: TGTGCCAGCAGCTTCCCGGGACTAGTGACCGGGGAGCTGTTTTTT.

The V call is TRBV4-1, the J call TRBJ2-3, with unresolved D. Germline V lookup: CDR1 MGHRA, CDR2 YSYEKL. Trimming removed 0 bases from V and 4 bases from J, with 11 bases in between. The CDR3 runs to 15 residues. The CDR3 sequence: CASSQDPPGPDTQYF. The CDR3 region has the DNA TGCGCCAGCAGCCAAGATCCCCCTGGCCCAGATACGCAGTATTTT.

The chain has TRBV29-1 and TRBJ1-2; D unclear. Between the trimmed V and J ends, which lost 0 bases and 3 bases, there was a span of 11 bases. From germline, CDR1 is SQVTM and CDR2 ANQGSEA. This CDR3 has 14 amino acids. CDR3 DNA sequence: TGCAGCGTTGAAGAGGGCAGGTGGGACTATGGCTACACCTTC. It translates to CSVEEGRWDYGYTF.

The rearrangement uses TRBV30 and TRBJ1-2, with TRBD1 matching over 9 bases. The CDR3 sequence is 13 residues long. Germline V lookup: CDR1 GTSNPN, CDR2 SVGIG (reference sequence). V gave up 5 bases and J gave up 3 bases; unmatched junction bases: 4. The CDR3 loop reads CAWAGTGYYGYTF. The DNA for the CDR3 is TGTGCCTGGGCCGGGACAGGGTACTATGGCTACACCTTC.

This chain connects TRBV6-5 to TRBJ2-5; D is undetermined. The V end was cut by 0 bases, the J end by 2 bases, with 4 bases between. This CDR3 is built from 13 residues. Per germline, CDR1 MNHEY and CDR2 SVGAGI. The CDR3 DNA follows: TGTGCCAGCAGTTACTCAGGGCAAGAGACCCAGTACTTC. Amino acid sequence: CASSYSGQETQYF.

V usage is TRBV19 and J usage is TRBJ2-2; 8 bases line up with TRBD1. CDR1 is LNHDA and CDR2 is SQIVND in the germline V gene (reference sequence). The CDR3 length is 14 residues. The ends lost 5 bases at V and 5 bases at J; junction bases unmatched: 4. In DNA, the CDR3 is TGTGCCAGTAGTCCTGACAGGGGAACCGGGGAGCTGTTTTTT. It is translated as CASSPDRGTGELFF. Based on the CDR3 plus reference TRBV19 and TRBJ2-2, the full variable domain is DGGITQSPKYLFRKEGQNVTLSCEQNLNHDAMYWYRQDPGQGLRLIYYSQIVNDFQKGDIAEGYSVSREKKESFPLTVTSAQKNPTAFYLCASSPDRGTGELFFGEGSRLTVL.

The chain has TRBV7-9 and TRBJ2-7, with a possible D match to TRBD2 (5 bases). The CDR3 consists of 12 residues. Germline assignment: CDR1 SEHNR and CDR2 FQNEAQ (reference sequence). Trimming left V 7 bases short and J 5 bases short, with 12 bases between. This CDR3 reads CASTDGVDEQYF. CDR3 DNA sequence: TGTGCCAGCACCGACGGGGTGGACGAGCAGTACTTC.

This sequence joins TRBV5-1 and TRBJ2-3; TRBD1 aligns across 8 bases. The V segment lost 9 bases and the J segment 4 bases; nucleotides outside the gene matches: 13. This CDR3 has 15 amino acids. The germline gives CDR1 SGHRS, CDR2 YFSETQ. As DNA, the CDR3 is TGCGCCACCGCAGGGGGCGAGCGACTTCCAGATACGCAGTATTTT. Encoded protein: CATAGGERLPDTQYF.

A word on this clone: Within the sample, other DNA sequences also encode this same CDR3. This rearrangement joins TRBV15 to TRBJ1-1; D is unresolved. V dropped 1 base and J dropped 3 bases, with 3 bases sitting between them. This CDR3 is 12 amino acids long. Germline V lookup: CDR1 LNHNV, CDR2 YYDKDF (reference sequence). The CDR3 nucleotides are TGTGCCACCAGCAGAGTAGACACTGAAGCTTTCTTT. Encoded protein: CATSRVDTEAFF.

The rearrangement links TRBV2 to TRBJ1-1; D may be TRBD1 (6 bases). The length of the CDR3 is 14 residues. Trimming shortened V by 5 bases and J by 1 base, and 11 bases separated the two germline ends. Germline assignment: CDR1 SNHLY and CDR2 FYNNEI. The CDR3 here is CASSQEGGNTEAFF. The CDR3 region has the DNA TGTGCCAGCAGTCAAGAGGGGGGGAACACTGAAGCTTTCTTT.

The chain carries TRBV5-1 and TRBJ2-1; D is perhaps TRBD2 (5 bases). CDR3 length: 16 residues. The ends were cut back, 2 bases at V and 4 bases at J, with 16 bases in the middle. Germline CDR1 and CDR2: SGHRS and YFSETQ. The CDR3 sequence: CASSFKVGSPYNEQFF. The CDR3 DNA is TGCGCCAGCAGCTTCAAGGTGGGGAGCCCTTACAATGAGCAGTTCTTC.

Here the CDR3 reads CASSGSEYQETQYF. The CDR3 coding sequence is TGTGCCAGCAGCGGCTCAGAGTACCAAGAGACCCAGTACTTC. V is TRBV9 and J is TRBJ2-5, with unresolved D. The CDR3 sequence is 14 residues long. V gave up 3 bases and J gave up 0 bases, with 9 bases separating them. CDR1 is SGDLS and CDR2 is YYNGEE in the germline V gene.

V usage is TRBV5-6 and J usage is TRBJ1-2, with TRBD1 identical over 7 bases. This CDR3 is 15 amino acids long. V shed 3 bases and J 6 bases; nucleotides not matched to a gene: 11. Germline lookup yields CDR1 SGHDT and CDR2 YYEEEE. As DNA, the CDR3 is TGTGCCAGCAGCTCACTGACAGGGTGGGGCAATGGCTACACCTTC. Its protein product is CASSSLTGWGNGYTF. The full variable domain, rest sourced from reference TRBV5-6 and TRBJ1-2, is DAGVTQSPTHLIKTRGQQVTLRCSPKSGHDTVSWYQQALGQGPQFIFQYYEEEERQRGNFPDRFSGHQFPNYSSELNVNALLLGDSALYLCASSSLTGWGNGYTFGSGTRLTVV.

The chain carries TRBV2 and TRBJ1-1, with a tentative D call TRBD1 (5 bases). Germline V gene lookup returns CDR1 SNHLY and CDR2 FYNNEI. This CDR3 has 12 residues. The CDR3 DNA follows: TGTGTCCGAAGGGGCCTTAACACTGAAGCTTTCTTT. Its protein product is CVRRGLNTEAFF. The complete variable domain, with remaining parts taken from reference TRBV2 and TRBJ1-1, reads EPEVTQTPSHQVTQMGQEVILRCVPISNHLYFYWYRQILGQKVEFLVSFYNNEISEKSEIFDDQFSVERPDGSNFTLKIRSTKLEDSAMYFCVRRGLNTEAFFGQGTRLTVV.